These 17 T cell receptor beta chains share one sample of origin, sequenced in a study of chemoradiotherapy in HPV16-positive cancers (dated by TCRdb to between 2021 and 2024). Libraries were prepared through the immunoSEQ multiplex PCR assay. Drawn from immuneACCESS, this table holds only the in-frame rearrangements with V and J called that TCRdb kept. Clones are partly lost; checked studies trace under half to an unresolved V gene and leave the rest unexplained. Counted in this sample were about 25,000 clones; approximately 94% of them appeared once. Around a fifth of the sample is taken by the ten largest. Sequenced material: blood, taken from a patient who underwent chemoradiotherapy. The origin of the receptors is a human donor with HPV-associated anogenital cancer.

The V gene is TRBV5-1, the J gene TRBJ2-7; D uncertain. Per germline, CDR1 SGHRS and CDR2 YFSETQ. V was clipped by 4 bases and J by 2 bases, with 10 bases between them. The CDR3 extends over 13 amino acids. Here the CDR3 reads CASSHGWPYEQYF. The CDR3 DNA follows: TGCGCCAGCAGCCATGGTTGGCCCTACGAGCAGTACTTC.

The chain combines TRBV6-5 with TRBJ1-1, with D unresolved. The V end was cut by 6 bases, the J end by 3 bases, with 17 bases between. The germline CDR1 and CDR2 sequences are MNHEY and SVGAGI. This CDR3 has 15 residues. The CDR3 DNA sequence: TGTGCCAGCAGGCGCATTTATCTTGATGACACTGAAGCTTTCTTT. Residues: CASRRIYLDDTEAFF.

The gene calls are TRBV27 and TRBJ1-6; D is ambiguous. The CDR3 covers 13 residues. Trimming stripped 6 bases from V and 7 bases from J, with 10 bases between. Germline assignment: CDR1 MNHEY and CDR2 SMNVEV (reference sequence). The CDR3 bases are TGTGCCAGCAGGCAGGTAGAAAATTCACCCCTCCACTTT. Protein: CASRQVENSPLHF.

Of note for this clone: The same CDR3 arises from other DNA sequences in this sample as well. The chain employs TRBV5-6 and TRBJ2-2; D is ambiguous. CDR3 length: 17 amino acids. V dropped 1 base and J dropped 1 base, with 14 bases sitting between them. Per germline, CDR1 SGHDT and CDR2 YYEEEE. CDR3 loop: CASSLRTIRMNTGELFF. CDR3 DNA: TGTGCCAGCAGCTTGCGTACTATCAGGATGAACACCGGGGAGCTGTTTTTT.

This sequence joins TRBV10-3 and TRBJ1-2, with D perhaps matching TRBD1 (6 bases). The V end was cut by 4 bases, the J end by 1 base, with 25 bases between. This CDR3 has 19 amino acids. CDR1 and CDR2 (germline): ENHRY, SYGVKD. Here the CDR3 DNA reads TGTGCCATCAGTGGGCCAGGATCGGGCGGGACACCCAATAACTATGGCTACACCTTC. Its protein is CAISGPGSGGTPNNYGYTF.

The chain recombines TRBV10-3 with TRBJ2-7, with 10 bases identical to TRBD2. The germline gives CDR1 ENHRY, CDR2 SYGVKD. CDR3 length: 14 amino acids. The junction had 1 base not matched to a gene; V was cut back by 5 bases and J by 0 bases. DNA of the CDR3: TGTGCCATCAGTAGGACTAGCGGCTCCTACGAGCAGTACTTC. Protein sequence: CAISRTSGSYEQYF.

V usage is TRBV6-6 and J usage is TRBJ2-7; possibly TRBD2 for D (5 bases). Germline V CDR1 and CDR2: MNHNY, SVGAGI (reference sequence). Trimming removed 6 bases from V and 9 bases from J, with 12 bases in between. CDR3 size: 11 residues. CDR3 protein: CASSPGYGQYF. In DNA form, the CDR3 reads TGTGCCAGCAGCCCGGGATATGGGCAGTACTTC.

CDR3 bases: TGTGCCAGCAGCTTGGATACCTCCTTCTATGGCTACACCTTC. Translation: CASSLDTSFYGYTF. The chain has TRBV5-6 and TRBJ1-2; D unresolved. Germline loops: CDR1 SGHDT, CDR2 YYEEEE. Trimming pared 0 bases from V and 4 bases from J, leaving 10 bases between. The CDR3 is 14 residues long.

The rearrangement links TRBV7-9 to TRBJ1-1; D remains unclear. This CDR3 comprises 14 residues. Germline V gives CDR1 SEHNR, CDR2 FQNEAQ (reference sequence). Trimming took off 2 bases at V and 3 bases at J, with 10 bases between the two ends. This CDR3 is CASSLNLGYTEAFF. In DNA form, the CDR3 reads TGTGCCAGCAGCTTAAACCTGGGGTACACTGAAGCTTTCTTT.

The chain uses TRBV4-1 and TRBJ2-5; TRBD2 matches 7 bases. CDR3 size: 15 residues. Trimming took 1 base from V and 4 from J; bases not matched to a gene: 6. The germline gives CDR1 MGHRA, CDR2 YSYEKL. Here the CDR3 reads CASSQVPGEGETQYF. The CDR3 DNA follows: TGCGCCAGCAGCCAAGTCCCGGGGGAGGGAGAGACCCAGTACTTC.

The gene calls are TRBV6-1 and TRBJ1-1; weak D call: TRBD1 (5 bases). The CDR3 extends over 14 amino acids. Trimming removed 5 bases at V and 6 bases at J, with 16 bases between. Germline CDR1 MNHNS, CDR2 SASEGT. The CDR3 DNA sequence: TGTGCCAGCAGTATTTCGCCTCGGGGCGCTGAAGCTTTCTTT. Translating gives CASSISPRGAEAFF.

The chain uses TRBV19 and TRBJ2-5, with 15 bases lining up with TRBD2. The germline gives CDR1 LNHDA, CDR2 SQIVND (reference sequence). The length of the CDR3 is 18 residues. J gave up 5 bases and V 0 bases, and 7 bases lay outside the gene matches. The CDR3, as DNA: TGTGCCAGTAGTATAGATCACGGACTAGCGGGAGGGCCGGAGACCCAGTACTTC. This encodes CASSIDHGLAGGPETQYF.

The CDR3 DNA reads as TGTGCCAGTAGTGCCGGACAGGGAGGCACTGAAGCTTTCTTT. Residues: CASSAGQGGTEAFF. V gene TRBV19 combines with J gene TRBJ1-1; 8 nucleotides match TRBD1. The CDR3 length is 14 residues. The V segment lost 5 bases and the J segment 4 bases; nucleotides outside the gene matches: 6. The germline CDR1 and CDR2 sequences are LNHDA and SQIVND (reference sequence).

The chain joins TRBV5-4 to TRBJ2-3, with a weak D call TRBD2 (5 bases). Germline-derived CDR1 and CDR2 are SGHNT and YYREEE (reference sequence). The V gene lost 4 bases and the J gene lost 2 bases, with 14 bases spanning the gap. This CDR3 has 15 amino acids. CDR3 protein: CASSREGGPTDTQYF. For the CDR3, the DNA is TGTGCCAGCAGCCGGGAAGGAGGCCCCACAGATACGCAGTATTTT.

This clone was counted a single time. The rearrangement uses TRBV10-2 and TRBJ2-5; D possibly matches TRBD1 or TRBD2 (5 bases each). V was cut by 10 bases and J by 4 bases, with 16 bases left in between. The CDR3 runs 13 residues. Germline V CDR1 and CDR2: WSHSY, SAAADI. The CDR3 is CATRGLGVETQYF. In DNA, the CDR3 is TGCGCCACCCGAGGGCTGGGGGTAGAGACCCAGTACTTC.

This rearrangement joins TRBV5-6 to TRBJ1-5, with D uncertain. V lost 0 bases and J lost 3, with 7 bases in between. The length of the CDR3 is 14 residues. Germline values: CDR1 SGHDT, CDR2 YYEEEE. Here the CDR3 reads CASSLAGNNQPQHF. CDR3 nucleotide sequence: TGTGCCAGCAGCTTGGCGGGCAACAATCAGCCCCAGCATTTT.

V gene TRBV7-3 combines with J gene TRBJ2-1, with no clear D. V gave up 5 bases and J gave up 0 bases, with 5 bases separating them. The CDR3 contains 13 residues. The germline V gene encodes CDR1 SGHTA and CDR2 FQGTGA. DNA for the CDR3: TGTGCCAGCAGCACGAGCTCCTACAATGAGCAGTTCTTC. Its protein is CASSTSSYNEQFF.